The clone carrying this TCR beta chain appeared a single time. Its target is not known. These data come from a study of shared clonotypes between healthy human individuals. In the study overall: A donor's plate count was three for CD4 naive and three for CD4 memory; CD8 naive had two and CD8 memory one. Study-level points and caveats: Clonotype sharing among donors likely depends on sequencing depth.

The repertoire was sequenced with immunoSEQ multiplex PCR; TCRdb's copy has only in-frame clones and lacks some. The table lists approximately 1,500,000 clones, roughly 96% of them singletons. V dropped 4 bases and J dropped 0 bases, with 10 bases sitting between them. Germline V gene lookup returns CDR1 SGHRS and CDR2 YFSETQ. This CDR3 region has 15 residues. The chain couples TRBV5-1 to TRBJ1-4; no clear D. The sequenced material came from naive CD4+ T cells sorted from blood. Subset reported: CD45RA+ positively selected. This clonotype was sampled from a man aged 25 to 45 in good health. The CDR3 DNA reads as TGCGCCAGCAGCCGGACGACTGCAACTAATGAAAAACTGTTTTTT. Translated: CASSRTTATNEKLFF.